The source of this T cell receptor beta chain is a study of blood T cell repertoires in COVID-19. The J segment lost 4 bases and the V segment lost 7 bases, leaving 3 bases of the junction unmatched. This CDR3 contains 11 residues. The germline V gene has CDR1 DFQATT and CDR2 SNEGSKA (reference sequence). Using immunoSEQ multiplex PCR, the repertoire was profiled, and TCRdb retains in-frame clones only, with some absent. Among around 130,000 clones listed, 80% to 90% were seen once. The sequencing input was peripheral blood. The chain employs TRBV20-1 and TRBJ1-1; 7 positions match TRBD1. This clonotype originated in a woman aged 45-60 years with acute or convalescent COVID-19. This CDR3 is CSVTGPTEAFF. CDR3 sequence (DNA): TGCAGTGTGACAGGGCCCACTGAAGCTTTCTTT.